The 21 T cell receptor beta chains below all came from one sample that was sequenced in a study of blood T cell repertoires in COVID-19. Some clones are missing from TCRdb's copy, which holds only in-frame ones; the method was immunoSEQ multiplex PCR. The sample has 250,000 to 300,000 clones; about 88% are singletons. Sequencing was carried out using peripheral blood. These receptors were collected from a woman aged 25 to 39 with COVID-19, enrolled during active disease.

This chain joins TRBV7-9 and TRBJ2-5; D may be TRBD1 (6 bases). Trimming removed 1 base at V and 5 bases at J, with 14 bases between. The CDR3 runs to 15 residues. Germline values: CDR1 SEHNR, CDR2 FQNEAQ (reference sequence). The CDR3: CASSLDGSQGETQYF. CDR3 bases: TGTGCCAGCAGCTTAGACGGTTCCCAGGGGGAGACCCAGTACTTC.

J is TRBJ1-1 and V is TRBV5-4, with 9 bases identical to TRBD1. The germline V gene has CDR1 SGHNT and CDR2 YYREEE (reference sequence). The length of the CDR3 is 14 residues. V lost 4 bases to trimming and J lost 4 bases; unmatched junction nucleotides: 5. The DNA of the CDR3 is TGTGCCAGCAGCCGGGACAGGGCTGGCACTGAAGCTTTCTTT. Translation gives CASSRDRAGTEAFF.

The V and J genes are TRBV7-9 and TRBJ2-3; 8 bases agree with TRBD2. Germline V gene lookup returns CDR1 SEHNR and CDR2 FQNEAQ (reference sequence). CDR3 length: 16 residues. V dropped 3 bases and J dropped 0; count of bases not matched to a gene: 5. The CDR3 is CASSLVAGSSTDTQYF. Written as DNA, the CDR3 is TGTGCCAGCAGCTTGGTAGCGGGAAGTAGCACAGATACGCAGTATTTT.

The chain combines TRBV19 with TRBJ1-5, with D hard to call. Germline-derived CDR1 and CDR2 are LNHDA and SQIVND (reference sequence). Trimming pared 3 bases from V and 3 bases from J, leaving 12 bases between. This CDR3 is built from 15 residues. The CDR3 loop is CASSMSLKPNQPQHF. The CDR3, as DNA: TGTGCCAGTAGTATGTCCCTCAAGCCCAATCAGCCCCAGCATTTT.

The chain carries TRBV9 and TRBJ1-3, with D uncertain. The ends were cut back, 4 bases at V and 8 bases at J, with 16 bases in the middle. The CDR3 extends over 14 amino acids. Germline CDR1 reads SGDLS; CDR2 reads YYNGEE. In DNA form, the CDR3 reads TGTGCCAGCAGCACAAACGATCTGGCAGACACCATATATTTT. Protein: CASSTNDLADTIYF.

The rearrangement joins TRBV5-1 to TRBJ2-1; 8 bases line up with TRBD2. Germline V gene data show CDR1 as SGHRS and CDR2 as YFSETQ. The junction had 7 bases not matched to a gene; V was cut back by 3 bases and J by 8 bases. The CDR3 has 14 amino acids. DNA of the CDR3: TGCGCCAGCAGCTGGGGACTAGTAATACATGAGCAGTTCTTC. It translates to CASSWGLVIHEQFF. Full variable domain (remainder filled in from reference TRBV5-1 and TRBJ2-1): KAGVTQTPRYLIKTRGQQVTLSCSPISGHRSVSWYQQTPGQGLQFLFEYFSETQRNKGNFPGRFSGRQFSNSRSEMNVSTLELGDSALYLCASSWGLVIHEQFFGPGTRLTVL.

The CDR3 region has the DNA TGTGCCAGCAGCTTGGAAGGGTGGCGGGACAGGGGAGGGCGAACTGAAGCTTTCTTT. This translates into CASSLEGWRDRGGRTEAFF. The chain combines TRBV5-5 with TRBJ1-1, with 10 bases lining up with TRBD1. Germline V lookup: CDR1 SGHKS, CDR2 YYEKEE (reference sequence). CDR3 length: 19 amino acids. After removal of 0 bases from V and 5 bases from J, the junction contained 16 bases not matched to a gene.

A few counts support this clone. V is TRBV5-4 and J is TRBJ1-3, with 7 bases that match TRBD1. The trim removed 0 bases at V and 0 bases at J, leaving 6 bases unmatched. Germline CDR1 reads SGHNT; CDR2 reads YYREEE (reference sequence). There are 17 residues in the CDR3. Here the CDR3 DNA reads TGTGCCAGCAGCTTGGGGCCGGCAGGGGGCTCTGGAAACACCATATATTTT. Encoded protein: CASSLGPAGGSGNTIYF.

The chain couples TRBV6-5 to TRBJ1-1; the match to TRBD1 covers 8 bases. Germline V lookup: CDR1 MNHEY, CDR2 SVGAGI. The ends lost 0 bases at V and 5 bases at J; junction bases unmatched: 2. This CDR3 comprises 14 residues. The CDR3 reads CASSYSTGATEAFF. CDR3 bases: TGTGCCAGCAGTTACTCGACAGGGGCTACTGAAGCTTTCTTT.

The sample holds one count of this clone. V is TRBV14 and J is TRBJ2-2; TRBD2 aligns across 8 bases. The CDR3 is made up of 16 amino acids. V lost 0 bases and J lost 2; bases outside the gene matches: 2. The germline V gene has CDR1 SGHDN and CDR2 FVKESK. CDR3: CASSQELAVNTGELFF. The CDR3 bases are TGTGCCAGCAGCCAAGAACTAGCGGTTAACACCGGGGAGCTGTTTTTT.

The chain links TRBV27 to TRBJ1-2; D unresolved. Germline CDR1 MNHEY, CDR2 SMNVEV (reference sequence). With 3 bases removed from V and 4 bases from J, the gap between germline ends came to 9 bases. The CDR3 loop spans 13 amino acids. CDR3 residues: CASSFQDSYGYTF. The CDR3 nucleotides are TGTGCCAGCAGTTTCCAGGATTCCTATGGCTACACCTTC.

The V and J genes are TRBV6-5 and TRBJ1-6; D is uncertain. Germline V gene lookup returns CDR1 MNHEY and CDR2 SVGAGI. This CDR3 is 15 amino acids long. Between the trimmed V and J ends, which lost 10 bases and 4 bases, there was a span of 17 bases. The CDR3 DNA reads as TGTGCCACCGGCGACACTCAACGTTATAATTCACCCCTCCACTTT. Translated, it gives CATGDTQRYNSPLHF.

This clone was observed a handful of times. The chain uses TRBV2 and TRBJ2-7; D call uncertain. V was pared by 4 bases and J by 3 bases, with 4 bases between. From germline, CDR1 is SNHLY and CDR2 FYNNEI. CDR3 length: 11 amino acids. The CDR3 region is CASSGNYEQYF. CDR3 sequence (DNA): TGTGCCAGCAGTGGTAACTACGAGCAGTACTTC.

The chain carries TRBV6-1 and TRBJ2-4; D is unclear. Trimming took 1 base from V and 6 from J, leaving 10 bases between them. Germline V gives CDR1 MNHNS, CDR2 SASEGT. This CDR3 is built from 14 residues. CDR3 nucleotide sequence: TGTGCCAGCAGTGAAGGTAGCAGTAGAAACATTCAGTACTTC. Its translation: CASSEGSSRNIQYF.

The chain is built from TRBV5-4 and TRBJ2-3; D is possibly TRBD1 (6 bases). Trimming removed 0 bases at V and 6 bases at J, with 8 bases between. This CDR3 contains 13 residues. Germline CDR1 SGHNT, CDR2 YYREEE (reference sequence). As DNA, the CDR3 is TGTGCCAGCAGCTTGGACAGGGCTGATACGCAGTATTTT. Its protein product is CASSLDRADTQYF.

V usage is TRBV6-5 and J usage is TRBJ2-7; TRBD2 is a possible D gene (5 bases). Trimming took 6 bases from V and 0 from J, leaving 12 bases between them. The CDR3 length is 14 residues. CDR1 MNHEY and CDR2 SVGAGI come from the germline V gene. CDR3 loop: CASRGLTSSYEQYF. The DNA of the CDR3 is TGTGCCAGCAGAGGACTGACGAGCTCCTACGAGCAGTACTTC.

This chain uses TRBV5-8 with TRBJ2-3; no firm D call. The CDR3 has 14 amino acids. Per germline, CDR1 SGHTS and CDR2 YDEGEE. V was pared by 4 bases and J by 0 bases, with 9 bases between. The chain's CDR3 is CASSPLQSTDTQYF. CDR3 nucleotide sequence: TGTGCCAGCAGCCCCCTCCAGAGCACAGATACGCAGTATTTT. Supplemented by reference TRBV5-8 and TRBJ2-3, the full variable domain reads EAGVTQSPTHLIKTRGQQATLRCSPISGHTSVYWYQQALGLGLQFLLWYDEGEERNRGNFPPRFSGRQFPNYSSELNVNALELEDSALYLCASSPLQSTDTQYFGPGTRLTVL.

The V gene is TRBV4-1, the J gene TRBJ1-4; maybe TRBD1 (5 bases). Deletions cut 1 base from V and 7 bases from J, with 13 bases between. This CDR3 has 15 amino acids. Germline V gene sequence: CDR1 MGHRA, CDR2 YSYEKL. The CDR3 DNA sequence: TGCGCCAGCAGCCAAGCGGCAGGGTCTGGTGAAAAACTGTTTTTT. Translated, it gives CASSQAAGSGEKLFF.

The rearrangement joins TRBV4-1 to TRBJ2-2; 10 nucleotides match TRBD2. The CDR3 length is 20 residues. V shed 1 base and J 4 bases; nucleotides not matched to a gene: 15. CDR1 is MGHRA, CDR2 YSYEKL, per germline. The CDR3 reads CASSQGGRILAGVRTGELFF. The CDR3, as DNA: TGCGCCAGCAGCCAAGGAGGACGGATTCTAGCGGGAGTACGCACCGGGGAGCTGTTTTTT.

V gene TRBV10-3 combines with J gene TRBJ2-7, with D uncertain. CDR1 is ENHRY, CDR2 SYGVKD, per germline. CDR3 length: 13 residues. The V end was cut by 7 bases, the J end by 3 bases, with 13 bases between. The CDR3 DNA reads as TGTGCCATCACCCCCGGCGGCAACTACGAGCAGTACTTC. The encoded protein is CAITPGGNYEQYF.

The J gene is TRBJ2-1, the V gene TRBV5-4, with 7 bases identical to TRBD2. Losses at the gene ends were 2 bases for V and 4 bases for J; bases not matched to a gene: 6. The V gene's germline CDR1 is SGHNT and CDR2 YYREEE (reference sequence). CDR3 length: 15 residues. CDR3 in amino acids: CASSLEGRDYNEQFF. DNA of the CDR3: TGTGCCAGCAGCTTAGAGGGGAGGGATTACAATGAGCAGTTCTTC.